The rows below give T cell receptor beta chains drawn from one sample of a study of cytomegalovirus exposure and HLA in healthy donors. The data were produced by immunoSEQ multiplex PCR, yet TCRdb's version contains in-frame clones alone and is incomplete. Here the sample spans roughly 80,000 clones, roughly two thirds being singletons. Sequencing used PBMCs. These receptors came from a woman between 40 and 50 years old in good health and CMV-seropositive. Each CDR3 is given with its conserved first and last residue. Each record gives: D gene, clone size, CDR3 length, V gene, J gene, CDR3 DNA, CDR3 protein. D genes are given only for firm matches. Rows may omit the clone size; those that give it use once, few, many or a size class.

d_call: .
clone_size: .
cdr3_length: 14
v_call: TRBV2
j_call: TRBJ2-7
cdr3_nt: TGTGCCAGCACTACCTGGAGAGACGGGTACGAGCAGTACTTC
cdr3_aa: CASTTWRDGYEQYF

d_call: .
clone_size: .
cdr3_length: 15
v_call: TRBV7-2
j_call: TRBJ2-1
cdr3_nt: TGTGCCAGCAGCTTAGCCGCCAACTCTCACAATGAGCAGTTCTTC
cdr3_aa: CASSLAANSHNEQFF

d_call: TRBD1
clone_size: .
cdr3_length: 13
v_call: TRBV6-1
j_call: TRBJ1-5
cdr3_nt: TGTGCCAGCAGTGAAGCACAGGGGTCGAGGCAGCATTTT
cdr3_aa: CASSEAQGSRQHF

d_call: .
clone_size: .
cdr3_length: 13
v_call: TRBV19
j_call: TRBJ1-4
cdr3_nt: TGTGCCAGTAGCCCAAGGGGGAGTGAAAAACTGTTTTTT
cdr3_aa: CASSPRGSEKLFF

d_call: TRBD1
clone_size: .
cdr3_length: 14
v_call: TRBV6-1
j_call: TRBJ2-1
cdr3_nt: TGTGCCAGCATGAGACAGGGGGCTATGTATGAGCAGTTCTTC
cdr3_aa: CASMRQGAMYEQFF

d_call: .
clone_size: .
cdr3_length: 13
v_call: TRBV6-1
j_call: TRBJ1-2
cdr3_nt: TGTGCCAGCACCCTAGGGGGTATCTATGGCTACACCTTC
cdr3_aa: CASTLGGIYGYTF

d_call: .
clone_size: .
cdr3_length: 17
v_call: TRBV4-1
j_call: TRBJ2-5
cdr3_nt: TGCGCCAGCAGCCAAGACCCCCCGGGGTTAACCCAAGAGACCCAGTACTTC
cdr3_aa: CASSQDPPGLTQETQYF

d_call: .
clone_size: .
cdr3_length: 15
v_call: TRBV2
j_call: TRBJ1-5
cdr3_nt: TGTGCCAGCAGTTCCGAACTCCCTTCGAGACAGCCCCAGCATTTT
cdr3_aa: CASSSELPSRQPQHF

d_call: .
clone_size: .
cdr3_length: 14
v_call: TRBV7-2
j_call: TRBJ2-3
cdr3_nt: TGTGCCAGCCGCCCGGGATGGTCCACAGATACGCAGTATTTT
cdr3_aa: CASRPGWSTDTQYF

d_call: .
clone_size: .
cdr3_length: 10
v_call: TRBV7-5
j_call: TRBJ2-1
cdr3_nt: TGTGCCAGTCCTGAGGGTGAGCAGTTCTTC
cdr3_aa: CASPEGEQFF

d_call: .
clone_size: .
cdr3_length: 16
v_call: TRBV14
j_call: TRBJ1-1
cdr3_nt: TGTGCCAGCAGCCAAGCGATAATACGGAAGGCGGCTGAAGCTTTCTTT
cdr3_aa: CASSQAIIRKAAEAFF

d_call: .
clone_size: .
cdr3_length: 14
v_call: TRBV18
j_call: TRBJ1-6
cdr3_nt: TGTGCCAGCTCCCTCGGAGGGGGGGATTCACCCCTCCACTTT
cdr3_aa: CASSLGGGDSPLHF

d_call: .
clone_size: .
cdr3_length: 13
v_call: TRBV6-5
j_call: TRBJ1-6
cdr3_nt: TGTGCCAGCAGTTACACCGAGCGTTCACCCCTCCACTTT
cdr3_aa: CASSYTERSPLHF

d_call: .
clone_size: .
cdr3_length: 13
v_call: TRBV5-4
j_call: TRBJ1-5
cdr3_nt: TGTGCCAGCAGCTCCGACAGGAATCAGCCCCAGCATTTT
cdr3_aa: CASSSDRNQPQHF

d_call: TRBD1
clone_size: .
cdr3_length: 15
v_call: TRBV6-5
j_call: TRBJ2-7
cdr3_nt: TGTGCCAGCAGACTAAAGGACAGGGGGACCTACGAGCAGTACTTC
cdr3_aa: CASRLKDRGTYEQYF

d_call: TRBD1
clone_size: .
cdr3_length: 15
v_call: TRBV7-9
j_call: TRBJ1-5
cdr3_nt: TGTGCCAGCAGCCCAGGGACAGGGACTAGTCAGCCCCAGCATTTT
cdr3_aa: CASSPGTGTSQPQHF

d_call: TRBD2
clone_size: .
cdr3_length: 16
v_call: TRBV15
j_call: TRBJ2-1
cdr3_nt: TGTGCCACCAGCAGAGCGACTAGCGGGGGTAGTAATGAGCAGTTCTTC
cdr3_aa: CATSRATSGGSNEQFF

d_call: TRBD1
clone_size: few
cdr3_length: 13
v_call: TRBV6-1
j_call: TRBJ2-7
cdr3_nt: TGTGCCAGCAGTGGAAGACAGGGTTACGAGCAGTACTTC
cdr3_aa: CASSGRQGYEQYF

d_call: .
clone_size: .
cdr3_length: 15
v_call: TRBV7-9
j_call: TRBJ2-7
cdr3_nt: TGTGCCAGCAGCTTAATCCTAGCGCCTACCTACGAGCAGTACTTC
cdr3_aa: CASSLILAPTYEQYF

d_call: TRBD1
clone_size: few
cdr3_length: 17
v_call: TRBV7-2
j_call: TRBJ1-3
cdr3_nt: TGTGCCAGCAGCCAGACAGGGGGCTTATACTCTGGAAACACCATATATTTT
cdr3_aa: CASSQTGGLYSGNTIYF

d_call: TRBD2
clone_size: .
cdr3_length: 15
v_call: TRBV6-5
j_call: TRBJ2-1
cdr3_nt: TGTGCCAGCAGTCCCGAGGGACTAGCGGGGAATGAGCAGTTCTTC
cdr3_aa: CASSPEGLAGNEQFF

d_call: .
clone_size: .
cdr3_length: 14
v_call: TRBV27
j_call: TRBJ1-1
cdr3_nt: TGTGCCAGCAGTCTCCGGACAGCCAACACTGAGGCTTTCTTT
cdr3_aa: CASSLRTANTEAFF

d_call: TRBD1
clone_size: .
cdr3_length: 14
v_call: TRBV30
j_call: TRBJ2-5
cdr3_nt: TGTGCCTGGACCCTACAGGGGGTGAGAGAGACCCAGTACTTC
cdr3_aa: CAWTLQGVRETQYF

d_call: .
clone_size: .
cdr3_length: 15
v_call: TRBV29-1
j_call: TRBJ2-6
cdr3_nt: TGCAGCGTTCTTGCTCCCAGCTCTGGGGCCAACGTCCTGACTTTC
cdr3_aa: CSVLAPSSGANVLTF

d_call: .
clone_size: .
cdr3_length: 14
v_call: TRBV6-5
j_call: TRBJ2-4
cdr3_nt: TGTGCCAGCAGTTACGATGGGACTCAAGGCATTCAGTACTTC
cdr3_aa: CASSYDGTQGIQYF

d_call: TRBD2
clone_size: .
cdr3_length: 15
v_call: TRBV30
j_call: TRBJ2-1
cdr3_nt: TGTGCCTGGGGTCCGGGACTAGCGGGGCAGGATGAGCAGTTCTTC
cdr3_aa: CAWGPGLAGQDEQFF

d_call: .
clone_size: .
cdr3_length: 14
v_call: TRBV28
j_call: TRBJ1-2
cdr3_nt: TGTGCCAGCAGTTACGGGAGTATGGCGGGCGGCTACACCTTC
cdr3_aa: CASSYGSMAGGYTF